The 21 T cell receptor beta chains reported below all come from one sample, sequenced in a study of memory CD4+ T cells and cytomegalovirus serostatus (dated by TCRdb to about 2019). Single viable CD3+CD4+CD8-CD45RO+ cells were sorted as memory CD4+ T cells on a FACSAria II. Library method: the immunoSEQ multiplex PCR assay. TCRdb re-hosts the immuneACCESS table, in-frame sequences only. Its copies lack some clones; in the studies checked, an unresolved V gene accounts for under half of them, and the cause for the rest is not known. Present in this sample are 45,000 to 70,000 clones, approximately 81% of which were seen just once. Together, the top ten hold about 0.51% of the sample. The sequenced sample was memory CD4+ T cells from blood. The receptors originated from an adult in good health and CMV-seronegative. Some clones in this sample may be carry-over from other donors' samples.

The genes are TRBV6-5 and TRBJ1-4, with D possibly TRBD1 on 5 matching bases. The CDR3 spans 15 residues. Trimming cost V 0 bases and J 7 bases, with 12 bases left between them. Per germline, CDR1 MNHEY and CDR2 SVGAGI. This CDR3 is CASSYSGGKVEKLFF. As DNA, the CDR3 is TGTGCCAGCAGTTACTCTGGGGGGAAGGTTGAAAAACTGTTTTTT.

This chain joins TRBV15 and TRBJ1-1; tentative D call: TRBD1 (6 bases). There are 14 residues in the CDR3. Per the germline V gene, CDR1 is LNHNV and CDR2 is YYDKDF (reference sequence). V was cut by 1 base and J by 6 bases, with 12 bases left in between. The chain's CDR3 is CATSRGDIIPEAFF. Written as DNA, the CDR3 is TGTGCCACCAGCAGAGGGGACATCATCCCTGAAGCTTTCTTT.

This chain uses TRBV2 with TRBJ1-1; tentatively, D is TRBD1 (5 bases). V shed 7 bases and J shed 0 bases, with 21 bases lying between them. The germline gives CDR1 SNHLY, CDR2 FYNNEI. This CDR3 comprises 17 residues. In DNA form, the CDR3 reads TGTGCCAGCACAAAGAACTCCGGGACGGCGATGAACACTGAAGCTTTCTTT. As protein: CASTKNSGTAMNTEAFF.

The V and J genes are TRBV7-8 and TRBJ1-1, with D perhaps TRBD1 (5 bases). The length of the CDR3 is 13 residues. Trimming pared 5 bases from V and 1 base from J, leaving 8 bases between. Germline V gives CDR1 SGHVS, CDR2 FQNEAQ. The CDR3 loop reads CASSRDPNTEAFF. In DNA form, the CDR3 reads TGTGCCAGCAGCCGGGACCCGAACACTGAAGCTTTCTTT.

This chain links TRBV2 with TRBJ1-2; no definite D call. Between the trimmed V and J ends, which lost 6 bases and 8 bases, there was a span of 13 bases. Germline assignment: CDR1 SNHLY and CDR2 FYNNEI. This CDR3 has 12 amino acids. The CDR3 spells CASRVAGAGYTF. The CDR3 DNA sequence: TGTGCCAGCAGGGTAGCGGGTGCCGGCTACACCTTC.

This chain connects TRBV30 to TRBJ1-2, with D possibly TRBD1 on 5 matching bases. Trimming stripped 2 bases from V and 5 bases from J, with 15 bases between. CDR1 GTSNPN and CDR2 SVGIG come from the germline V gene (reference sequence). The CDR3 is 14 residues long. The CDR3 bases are TGTGCCTGGAGTCCAACTAGGGGCCGTTATGGCTACACCTTC. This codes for CAWSPTRGRYGYTF.

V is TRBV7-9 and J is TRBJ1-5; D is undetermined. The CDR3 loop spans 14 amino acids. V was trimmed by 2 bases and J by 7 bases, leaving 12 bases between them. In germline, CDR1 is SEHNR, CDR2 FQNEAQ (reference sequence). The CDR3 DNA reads TGTGCCAGCAGCTTATTAGGCCCGGGGCAGCCCCAGCATTTT. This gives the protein CASSLLGPGQPQHF.

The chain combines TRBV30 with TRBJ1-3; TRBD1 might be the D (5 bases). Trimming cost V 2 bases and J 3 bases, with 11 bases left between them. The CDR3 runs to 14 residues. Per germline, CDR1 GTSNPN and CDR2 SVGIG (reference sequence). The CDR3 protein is CAWSQGIGGNTIYF. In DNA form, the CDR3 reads TGTGCCTGGAGTCAGGGAATCGGTGGAAACACCATATATTTT.

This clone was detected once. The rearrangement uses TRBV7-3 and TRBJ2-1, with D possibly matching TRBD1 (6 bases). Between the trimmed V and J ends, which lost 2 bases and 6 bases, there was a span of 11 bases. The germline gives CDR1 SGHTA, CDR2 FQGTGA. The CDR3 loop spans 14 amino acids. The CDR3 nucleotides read TGTGCCAGCAGCTTATCAGGGGATGGCAATGAGCAGTTCTTC. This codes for CASSLSGDGNEQFF.

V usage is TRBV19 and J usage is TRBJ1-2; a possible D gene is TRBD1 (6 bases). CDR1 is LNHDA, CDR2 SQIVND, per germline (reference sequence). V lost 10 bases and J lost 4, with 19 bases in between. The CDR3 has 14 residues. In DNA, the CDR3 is TGTGCCACCTACCCGGGGGACATACCCTATGGCTACACCTTC. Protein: CATYPGDIPYGYTF. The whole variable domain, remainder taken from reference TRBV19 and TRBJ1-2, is DGGITQSPKYLFRKEGQNVTLSCEQNLNHDAMYWYRQDPGQGLRLIYYSQIVNDFQKGDIAEGYSVSREKKESFPLTVTSAQKNPTAFYLCATYPGDIPYGYTFGSGTRLTVV.

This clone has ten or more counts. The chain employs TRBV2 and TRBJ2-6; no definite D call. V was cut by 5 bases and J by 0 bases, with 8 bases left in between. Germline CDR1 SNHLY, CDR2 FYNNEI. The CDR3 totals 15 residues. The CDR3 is CASSPAHSGANVLTF. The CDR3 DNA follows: TGTGCCAGCAGTCCAGCGCACTCTGGGGCCAACGTCCTGACTTTC.

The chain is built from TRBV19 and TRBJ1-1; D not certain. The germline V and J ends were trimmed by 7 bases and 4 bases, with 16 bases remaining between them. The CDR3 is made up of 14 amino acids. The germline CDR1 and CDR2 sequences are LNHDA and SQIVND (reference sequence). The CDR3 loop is CASKRKGPGTEAFF. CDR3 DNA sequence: TGTGCCAGTAAAAGGAAGGGTCCGGGCACTGAAGCTTTCTTT.

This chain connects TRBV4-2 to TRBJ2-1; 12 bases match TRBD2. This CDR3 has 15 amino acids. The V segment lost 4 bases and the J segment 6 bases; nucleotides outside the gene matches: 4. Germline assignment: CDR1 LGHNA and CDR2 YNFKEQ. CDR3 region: CASSRLAGDLNEQFF. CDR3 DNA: TGTGCCAGCAGCCGACTAGCGGGAGATCTCAATGAGCAGTTCTTC.

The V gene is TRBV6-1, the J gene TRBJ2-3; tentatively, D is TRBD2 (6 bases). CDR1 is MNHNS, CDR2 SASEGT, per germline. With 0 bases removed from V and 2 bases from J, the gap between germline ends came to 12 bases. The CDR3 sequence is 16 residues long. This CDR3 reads CASSEALGGFTDTQYF. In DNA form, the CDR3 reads TGTGCCAGCAGTGAAGCTTTGGGGGGTTTCACAGATACGCAGTATTTT.

The CDR3: CSGRTGTMNTEAFF. CDR3 sequence (DNA): TGCAGCGGACGGACAGGGACGATGAACACTGAAGCTTTCTTT. The V gene is TRBV29-1, the J gene TRBJ1-1; 8 nucleotides match TRBD1. CDR1 SQVTM and CDR2 ANQGSEA come from the germline V gene. The trim removed 7 bases at V and 0 bases at J, leaving 7 bases unmatched. The CDR3 sequence is 14 residues long.

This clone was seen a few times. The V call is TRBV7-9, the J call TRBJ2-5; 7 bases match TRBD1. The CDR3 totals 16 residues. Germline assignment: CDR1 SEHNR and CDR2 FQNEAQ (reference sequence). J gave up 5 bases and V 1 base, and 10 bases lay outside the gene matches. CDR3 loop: CASSLEVVRGRETQYF. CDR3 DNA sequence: TGTGCCAGCAGCTTAGAAGTAGTAAGGGGGCGGGAGACCCAGTACTTC.

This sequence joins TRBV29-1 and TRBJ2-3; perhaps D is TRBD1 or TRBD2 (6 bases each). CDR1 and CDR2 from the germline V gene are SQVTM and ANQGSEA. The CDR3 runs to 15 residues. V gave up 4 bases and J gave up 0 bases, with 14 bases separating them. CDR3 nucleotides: TGCAGCGTTGGGGCAGGGGCGGGAAGCACAGATACGCAGTATTTT. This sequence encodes CSVGAGAGSTDTQYF.

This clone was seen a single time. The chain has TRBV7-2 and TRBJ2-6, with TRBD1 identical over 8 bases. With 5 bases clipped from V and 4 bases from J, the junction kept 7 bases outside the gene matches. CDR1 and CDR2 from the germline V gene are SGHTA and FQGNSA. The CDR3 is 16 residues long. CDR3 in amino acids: CASSRTGTAGANVLTF. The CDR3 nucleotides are TGTGCCAGCAGCCGGACAGGGACAGCAGGGGCCAACGTCCTGACTTTC.

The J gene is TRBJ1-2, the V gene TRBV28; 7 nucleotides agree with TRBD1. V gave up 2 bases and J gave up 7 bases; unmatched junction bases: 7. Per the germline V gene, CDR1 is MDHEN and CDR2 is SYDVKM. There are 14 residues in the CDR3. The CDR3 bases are TGTGCCAGCAGTTTAGACAACAGGGGAGGTGGCTACACCTTC. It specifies CASSLDNRGGGYTF.

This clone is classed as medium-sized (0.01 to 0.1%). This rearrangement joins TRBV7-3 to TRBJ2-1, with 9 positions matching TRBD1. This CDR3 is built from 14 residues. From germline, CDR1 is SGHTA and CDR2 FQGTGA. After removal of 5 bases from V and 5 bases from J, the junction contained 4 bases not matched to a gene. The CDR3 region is CASSPGQGHNEQFF. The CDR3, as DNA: TGTGCCAGCAGCCCGGGACAGGGACACAATGAGCAGTTCTTC.

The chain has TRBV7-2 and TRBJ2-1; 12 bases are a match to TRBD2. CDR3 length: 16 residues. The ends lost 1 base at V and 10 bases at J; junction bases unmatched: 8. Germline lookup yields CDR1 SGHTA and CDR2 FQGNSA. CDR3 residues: CASSLVGTSGWAEQFF. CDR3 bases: TGTGCCAGCAGCTTAGTAGGGACTAGCGGGTGGGCAGAGCAGTTCTTC.